This passage covers 22 T cell receptor beta chains from one sample sequenced in a study of T cells of healthy individuals. TCRdb recomputed calls from the 5' RACE reads with MiXCR, one row per CDR3 protein. Among about 96,000 distinct CDR3 sequences listed, approximately 16% were seen once. All receptors derive from a human donor in good health.

The sample holds a few counts of this clonotype. The V gene is TRBV4-3, the J gene TRBJ2-3; D unclear. Germline V gives CDR1 LGHNA, CDR2 YSLEER. The CDR3 runs 18 residues. The V end was cut by 0 bases, the J end by 8 bases, with 24 bases between. This CDR3 is CASSQEASASNSGGTQYF. Written as DNA, the CDR3 is TGCGCCAGCAGCCAAGAAGCATCAGCCTCGAATAGTGGCGGTACGCAGTATTTT.

This clonotype appeared a few times. The rearrangement uses TRBV20-1 and TRBJ1-4; no reliable D call. Germline V gene lookup returns CDR1 DFQATT and CDR2 SNEGSKA (reference sequence). The CDR3 has 12 residues. V gave up 4 bases and J gave up 3 bases, with 6 bases separating them. The CDR3 reads CSATISNEKLFF. CDR3 DNA sequence: TGCAGTGCTACCATCTCTAATGAAAAACTGTTTTTT.

In this sample, this clonotype turned up a few times. DNA for the CDR3: TGCAGCGTAGGCCCCCAACAAAACACTGAAGCTTTCTTT. Protein: CSVGPQQNTEAFF. This sequence joins TRBV29-1 and TRBJ1-1; D is ambiguous. Trimming left V 6 bases short and J 2 bases short, with 13 bases between. This CDR3 contains 13 residues. The germline gives CDR1 SQVTM, CDR2 ANQGSEA.

In its sample, this clonotype was seen many times. The CDR3 DNA is TGTGCCATCAGTGGAGGGGAAGAGACCCAGTACTTC. This gives the protein CAISGGEETQYF. V and J are TRBV10-3 and TRBJ2-5; D is tentatively TRBD1 or TRBD2 (5 bases each). From germline, CDR1 is ENHRY and CDR2 SYGVKD. Trimming pared 4 bases from V and 3 bases from J, leaving 6 bases between. CDR3 length equals 12 residues.

The chain employs TRBV14 and TRBJ2-3, with D perhaps TRBD2 (5 bases). CDR1 is SGHDN, CDR2 FVKESK, per germline. The CDR3 covers 16 residues. Trimming shortened V by 4 bases and J by 4 bases, and 18 bases separated the two germline ends. DNA of the CDR3: TGTGCCAGCAGCCCTTTCTTGACGGGATCCGCAGATACGCAGTATTTT. Protein sequence: CASSPFLTGSADTQYF.

V usage is TRBV4-2 and J usage is TRBJ1-4; 9 bases agree with TRBD1. In germline, CDR1 is LGHNA, CDR2 YNFKEQ. Trimming removed 2 bases from V and 7 bases from J; junction bases left unmatched: 8. CDR3 size: 16 residues. In nucleotides, the CDR3 is TGTGCCAGCAGCCAAACCCCGGGACAGGGTAGTGAAAAACTGTTTTTT. It translates to CASSQTPGQGSEKLFF.

This clonotype was picked up many times. The chain combines TRBV27 with TRBJ2-1; 9 bases map to TRBD1. The CDR3 length is 15 residues. V gave up 7 bases and J gave up 4 bases; unmatched junction bases: 8. Germline V gene data show CDR1 as MNHEY and CDR2 as SMNVEV (reference sequence). The CDR3 sequence is CASTNRGRVYNEQFF. The CDR3 DNA is TGTGCCAGCACCAACAGGGGGCGGGTGTACAATGAGCAGTTCTTC.

Here the CDR3 reads CASSFGRTSGEKLFF. CDR3 DNA sequence: TGTGCCAGCAGTTTTGGACGTACTAGCGGGGAAAAACTGTTTTTT. V and J are TRBV12-3 or TRBV12-4 and TRBJ1-4; D remains unclear. V lost 3 bases, J lost 8 bases, and 16 bases lay in between. This CDR3 has 15 amino acids.

This clonotype was found many times. The chain carries TRBV3-1 and TRBJ1-2; no firm D call. V was pared by 1 base and J by 0 bases, with 9 bases between. Germline V gene lookup returns CDR1 LGHDT and CDR2 YNNKEL (reference sequence). The CDR3 consists of 15 residues. This CDR3 reads CASSQVGRPNYGYTF. DNA of the CDR3: TGTGCCAGCAGCCAAGTCGGTCGGCCTAACTATGGCTACACCTTC.

This rearrangement joins TRBV7-9 to TRBJ2-2; 8 bases are shared with TRBD1. Unmatched junction bases numbered 6, after V lost 2 bases and J lost 4 bases. The CDR3 totals 16 residues. The germline V gene encodes CDR1 SEHNR and CDR2 FQNEAQ (reference sequence). The CDR3 DNA reads TGTGCCAGCAGCTTATCGACAGGGGTGGGCACCGGGGAGCTGTTTTTT. Translated: CASSLSTGVGTGELFF.

In its sample, this clonotype was seen many times. The rearrangement links TRBV12-3 or TRBV12-4 to TRBJ2-2; no definite D call. CDR3 length: 12 amino acids. Deletions cut 1 base from V and 6 bases from J, with 3 bases between. For the CDR3, the DNA is TGTGCCAGCAGTTTAGAGGCCGGGGAGCTGTTTTTT. Residues: CASSLEAGELFF.

This clonotype was recorded a few times. The chain has TRBV2 and TRBJ2-2, with 8 bases fitting TRBD2. CDR1 is SNHLY, CDR2 FYNNEI, per germline. V trimming: 6 bases; J trimming: 7 bases; junction bases outside the gene matches: 7. The CDR3 is 14 residues long. The DNA of the CDR3 is TGTGCCAGCAGAGGGACTAGTCGTGACGGGGAGCTGTTTTTT. Its protein is CASRGTSRDGELFF.

In this sample, this clonotype turned up many times. The J gene is TRBJ2-3, the V gene TRBV28, with TRBD2 matching over 10 bases. The CDR3 runs 16 residues. Per the germline V gene, CDR1 is MDHEN and CDR2 is SYDVKM. Losses at the gene ends were 4 bases for V and 0 bases for J; bases not matched to a gene: 4. The CDR3 loop reads CASSSRTSGSTDTQYF. The CDR3 bases are TGTGCCAGCAGTTCTAGGACTAGCGGAAGCACAGATACGCAGTATTTT.

The J gene is TRBJ2-3, the V gene TRBV7-2, with 7 bases that match TRBD2. The germline V gene encodes CDR1 SGHTA and CDR2 FQGNSA. V was pared by 7 bases and J by 4 bases, with 8 bases of the junction left unmatched. The length of the CDR3 is 14 residues. The CDR3 coding sequence is TGTGCCAGCAACCTTGGGGGGGTCCCAGATACGCAGTATTTT. It codes for CASNLGGVPDTQYF.

V usage is TRBV28 and J usage is TRBJ2-7, with TRBD1 matching 7 bases. The CDR3 is 12 residues long. The V gene end was trimmed by 5 bases and the J gene end by 5 bases; junction bases not matched to a gene: 3. Germline assignment: CDR1 MDHEN and CDR2 SYDVKM. The CDR3 reads CASSTGDDEQYF. The CDR3 DNA follows: TGTGCCAGCAGTACAGGGGACGACGAGCAGTACTTC. Based on the CDR3 plus reference TRBV28 and TRBJ2-7, the full variable domain is DVKVTQSSRYLVKRTGEKVFLECVQDMDHENMFWYRQDPGLGLRLIYFSYDVKMKEKGDIPEGYSVSREKKERFSLILESASTNQTSMYLCASSTGDDEQYFGPGTRLTVT.

The CDR3 protein is CASSQDHQGHTNYGYTF. CDR3 nucleotide sequence: TGCGCCAGCAGCCAAGATCATCAGGGACATACTAACTATGGCTACACCTTC. J is TRBJ1-2 and V is TRBV4-3; TRBD1 is a possible D gene (6 bases). With 0 bases removed from V and 0 bases from J, the gap between germline ends came to 14 bases. The CDR3 runs 17 residues. CDR1 and CDR2 from the germline V gene are LGHNA and YSLEER.

The chain combines TRBV7-9 with TRBJ2-2, with D hard to call. The CDR3 consists of 13 residues. Looked up from germline, CDR1 is SEHNR and CDR2 is FQNEAQ (reference sequence). The V gene lost 5 bases and the J gene lost 4 bases, with 8 bases spanning the gap. The CDR3: CASSPLLTGELFF. In nucleotides, the CDR3 is TGTGCCAGCAGCCCTCTTCTCACCGGGGAGCTGTTTTTT.

This clonotype has only a few counts. V and J are TRBV25-1 and TRBJ2-7; tentative D call: TRBD2 (5 bases). V was pared by 3 bases and J by 4 bases, with 19 bases between. CDR3 length: 16 amino acids. CDR1 is MGHDK and CDR2 is SYGVNS in the germline V gene. The CDR3 DNA sequence: TGTGCCAGCAGTGACCGCTCCCGGACGAGAGGGTACGAGCAGTACTTC. Translation: CASSDRSRTRGYEQYF.

This clonotype was seen at least ten times. CDR3 loop: CASSLVRLAGGHGSTDTQYF. The CDR3 coding sequence is TGCGCCAGCAGCCTAGTCCGACTAGCGGGGGGGCATGGAAGCACAGATACGCAGTATTTT. The rearrangement uses TRBV10-2 and TRBJ2-3; 14 bases are shared with TRBD2. Losses at the gene ends were 6 bases for V and 0 bases for J; bases not matched to a gene: 14. The CDR3 is 20 amino acids. The germline gives CDR1 WSHSY, CDR2 SAAADI.

The table lists this clonotype with many counts. The rearrangement links TRBV28 to TRBJ1-5; D possibly corresponds to TRBD1 (6 bases). Trimming removed 7 bases at V and 0 bases at J, with 13 bases between. Germline-derived CDR1 and CDR2 are MDHEN and SYDVKM. CDR3 size: 15 residues. CDR3 protein: CASNLRGSSNQPQHF. The CDR3 nucleotides read TGTGCCAGCAACCTCAGGGGCAGTAGCAATCAGCCCCAGCATTTT.

In this sample, this clonotype turned up a few times. The J gene is TRBJ2-7, the V gene TRBV28, with D unclear. From germline, CDR1 is MDHEN and CDR2 SYDVKM. The CDR3 has 16 residues. Trimming stripped 7 bases from V and 0 bases from J, with 19 bases between. The CDR3 spells CASTPLRMDASYEQYF. The CDR3 DNA reads TGTGCCAGCACCCCTCTTCGAATGGACGCCTCCTACGAGCAGTACTTC.

This clonotype was seen more than once but under ten times. V usage is TRBV19 and J usage is TRBJ2-6; 9 bases line up with TRBD1. V shed 11 bases, J shed 0 bases, and the junction held 8 bases outside the gene matches. This CDR3 is 16 amino acids long. CDR1 is LNHDA and CDR2 is SQIVND in the germline V gene (reference sequence). The CDR3 spells CAARDRGASGANVLTF. For the CDR3, the DNA is TGTGCCGCTCGTGACAGGGGGGCCTCTGGGGCCAACGTCCTGACTTTC.